These 25 T cell receptor beta chains were sequenced from one sample in a study of T cell responses to AZD1222 COVID-19 vaccine. TCRdb keeps only in-frame clones here, not all; method: immunoSEQ multiplex PCR. Of roughly 150,000 clones detected, around 85% appear once; the ten largest clones hold around 8%. The material was peripheral blood, obtained on day 0 of AZD1222 vaccination. The receptors shown here come from an adult in good health.

The chain couples TRBV4-2 to TRBJ1-6; TRBD1 aligns across 9 bases. The CDR3 length is 17 residues. V lost 4 bases, J lost 6 bases, and 10 bases stayed unmatched. Germline CDR1 and CDR2: LGHNA and YNFKEQ. The chain's CDR3 is CASSPLMGQGVNSPLHF. The CDR3, as DNA: TGTGCCAGCAGCCCTCTAATGGGACAGGGTGTTAATTCACCCCTCCACTTT.

This clone was seen a few times. The chain combines TRBV7-9 with TRBJ1-1; D remains unclear. The germline V and J ends were trimmed by 5 bases and 1 base, with 11 bases remaining between them. Germline CDR1 SEHNR, CDR2 FQNEAQ (reference sequence). CDR3 length: 14 amino acids. CDR3 residues: CASSPTLGNTEAFF. CDR3 DNA sequence: TGTGCCAGCAGCCCCACCCTGGGGAACACTGAAGCTTTCTTT.

The V and J genes are TRBV15 and TRBJ2-7; a possible D gene is TRBD1 (5 bases). V lost 3 bases, J lost 2 bases, and 8 bases lay in between. Germline CDR1 LNHNV, CDR2 YYDKDF (reference sequence). This CDR3 has 13 amino acids. Here the CDR3 DNA reads TGTGCCACCAGCAGGGGGCTTCCCTACGAGCAGTACTTC. This gives the protein CATSRGLPYEQYF.

This clone was observed a handful of times. The chain's CDR3 is CASSLGRGDSGNTIYF. CDR3 coding DNA: TGTGCCAGCAGCTTGGGTAGGGGAGACTCTGGAAACACCATATATTTT. V usage is TRBV5-6 and J usage is TRBJ1-3; TRBD1 might be the D (5 bases). The V and J ends lost 0 bases and 0 bases respectively, with 10 bases between them. The CDR3 consists of 16 residues. Per germline, CDR1 SGHDT and CDR2 YYEEEE.

This chain links TRBV27 with TRBJ1-6, with D unresolved. This CDR3 spans 13 amino acids. V lost 5 bases, J lost 7 bases, and 9 bases lay in between. The germline CDR1 and CDR2 sequences are MNHEY and SMNVEV (reference sequence). The CDR3 here is CASSLTINSPLHF. DNA of the CDR3: TGTGCCAGCAGTCTGACAATCAATTCACCCCTCCACTTT.

The J gene is TRBJ1-5, the V gene TRBV19; D might be TRBD1 (5 bases). The CDR3 has 17 amino acids. The germline V and J ends were trimmed by 5 bases and 2 bases, with 19 bases remaining between them. Germline assignment: CDR1 LNHDA and CDR2 SQIVND (reference sequence). The CDR3 sequence: CASSPSRGVGGNQPQHF. CDR3 DNA sequence: TGTGCCAGTAGTCCATCCCGGGGGGTGGGGGGCAATCAGCCCCAGCATTTT.

The chain combines TRBV4-1 with TRBJ2-1; 7 bases align to TRBD2. The junction had 6 bases not matched to a gene; V was cut back by 4 bases and J by 6 bases. In germline, CDR1 is MGHRA, CDR2 YSYEKL. The CDR3 loop spans 14 amino acids. DNA for the CDR3: TGCGCCAGCAGCCGCGTGACTAGCAGCAATGAGCAGTTCTTC. Translation: CASSRVTSSNEQFF.

Of note for this clone: This same CDR3 is encoded by further DNA sequences in the sample. The rearrangement joins TRBV6-5 to TRBJ1-1; 8 bases match TRBD1. With V trimmed by 4 bases and J by 4 bases, 5 bases remained unmatched. There are 14 residues in the CDR3. CDR1 is MNHEY, CDR2 SVGAGI, per germline. CDR3 amino acids: CASSSQGAGTEAFF. CDR3 coding DNA: TGTGCCAGCAGTTCGCAGGGGGCCGGCACTGAAGCTTTCTTT.

The J gene is TRBJ1-2, the V gene TRBV18; perhaps TRBD1 as D (6 bases). The germline V gene encodes CDR1 KGHSH and CDR2 LQKENI. The ends were cut back, 2 bases at V and 1 base at J, with 17 bases in the middle. The CDR3 is made up of 17 amino acids. DNA for the CDR3: TGTGCCAGCTCACCATACGCAGGACAGACCTTTAACTATGGCTACACCTTC. Its translation: CASSPYAGQTFNYGYTF.

V usage is TRBV5-4 and J usage is TRBJ1-6; 7 bases fit TRBD1. The CDR3 sequence is 13 residues long. The J segment lost 8 bases and the V segment lost 6 bases, leaving 5 bases of the junction unmatched. Germline V gene data show CDR1 as SGHNT and CDR2 as YYREEE (reference sequence). The CDR3 coding sequence is TGTGCCAGCACCGGTGACAGGGATTCACCCCTCCACTTT. Translation gives CASTGDRDSPLHF.

The V call is TRBV4-2, the J call TRBJ2-3; 9 bases agree with TRBD2. The ends lost 4 bases at V and 2 bases at J; junction bases unmatched: 1. This CDR3 has 14 residues. Germline values: CDR1 LGHNA, CDR2 YNFKEQ. CDR3 sequence (DNA): TGTGCCAGCAGCCTAGCGGGGGACACAGATACGCAGTATTTT. Protein: CASSLAGDTDTQYF.

The DNA for the CDR3 is TGTGCCAGCAGCTTGGGGACATACTATGGCTACACCTTC. As protein: CASSLGTYYGYTF. The chain combines TRBV5-6 with TRBJ1-2; possible D gene TRBD1, 5 bases. This CDR3 is built from 13 residues. Trimming stripped 0 bases from V and 3 bases from J, with 6 bases between. Germline V CDR1 and CDR2: SGHDT, YYEEEE.

This clone occurred a few times. The chain uses TRBV7-6 and TRBJ2-1, with D maybe TRBD1 (5 bases). The germline V and J ends were trimmed by 4 bases and 8 bases, with 12 bases remaining between them. This CDR3 has 13 residues. Germline V gene lookup returns CDR1 SGHVS and CDR2 FNYEAQ. As DNA, the CDR3 is TGTGCCAGCAGCTCCCACCAGGGCGATGAGCAGTTCTTC. It translates to CASSSHQGDEQFF.

The V and J genes are TRBV21-1 and TRBJ1-1. TRBV21-1 is reported as a pseudogene. CDR3 length: 14 residues. CDR3 amino acids: CASSKVSVNTEAFF. The CDR3 DNA is TGTGCCAGCAGCAAAGTATCCGTGAACACTGAAGCTTTCTTT.

The chain links TRBV12-3 or TRBV12-4 to TRBJ1-5; D call uncertain. Trimming removed 5 bases at V and 4 bases at J, with 6 bases between. The CDR3 has 12 residues. In DNA form, the CDR3 reads TGTGCCAGCAGTCAGCGTAATCAGCCCCAGCATTTT. It yields the protein CASSQRNQPQHF.

This clone was recorded a few times. The gene calls are TRBV5-8 and TRBJ2-3; 8 bases map to TRBD2. The CDR3 is 14 residues long. Trimming removed 4 bases from V and 5 bases from J; junction bases left unmatched: 6. Germline CDR1 and CDR2: SGHTS and YDEGEE. For the CDR3, the DNA is TGTGCCAGCAGCACGGGGGGGGCGGAAGATACGCAGTATTTT. This encodes CASSTGGAEDTQYF.

This sequence joins TRBV6-5 and TRBJ2-7; tentative D call: TRBD1 (6 bases). The CDR3 runs to 12 residues. In germline, CDR1 is MNHEY, CDR2 SVGAGI. The V and J ends lost 4 bases and 6 bases respectively, with 10 bases between them. In nucleotides, the CDR3 is TGTGCCAGCAGTTCGGACAGTTTCGAGCAGTACTTC. It is translated as CASSSDSFEQYF.

The rearrangement uses TRBV28 and TRBJ2-7; maybe TRBD1 (5 bases). From germline, CDR1 is MDHEN and CDR2 SYDVKM. This CDR3 is 16 amino acids long. V lost 5 bases, J lost 3 bases, and 20 bases lay in between. The CDR3 sequence: CASSPLQERTIYEQYF. CDR3 DNA: TGTGCCAGCAGTCCCTTACAGGAACGCACAATCTACGAGCAGTACTTC.

The rearrangement links TRBV12-3 or TRBV12-4 to TRBJ2-1; perhaps D is TRBD1 or TRBD2 (6 bases each). Trimming cost V 11 bases and J 13 bases, with 18 bases left between them. CDR3 length: 11 amino acids. CDR3 amino acids: CASKRGVEQFF. CDR3 bases: TGTGCCTCCAAGAGGGGGGTGGAACAGTTCTTC.

This clone was detected ten times or more. The chain links TRBV11-2 to TRBJ1-2, with D perhaps matching TRBD1 (5 bases). Germline V gene sequence: CDR1 SGHAT, CDR2 FQNNGV. Trimming stripped 3 bases from V and 4 bases from J, with 24 bases between. This CDR3 contains 18 residues. The chain's CDR3 is CASSLDYRRAYYFYGYTF. The CDR3 nucleotides are TGTGCCAGCAGCTTGGACTACAGGAGAGCCTATTATTTCTATGGCTACACCTTC.

The V gene is TRBV7-6, the J gene TRBJ2-1, with 12 bases identical to TRBD2. The CDR3 loop spans 17 amino acids. Germline V CDR1 and CDR2: SGHVS, FNYEAQ. The V and J ends lost 5 bases and 9 bases, in that order; junction bases with no gene match: 14. The CDR3 spells CASSASGGAISFGEQFF. CDR3 in DNA: TGTGCCAGCAGCGCTAGCGGGGGGGCTATCTCTTTCGGTGAGCAGTTCTTC.

This sequence joins TRBV21-1 and TRBJ2-7; TRBD2, as called in the table, went unchecked against the DNA. TRBV21-1 has pseudogene status. This CDR3 region has 13 residues. CDR3 region: CAGLAGSSYEQYF. CDR3 DNA: TGTGCCGGGCTAGCGGGCAGCTCCTACGAGCAGTACTTC.

This chain uses TRBV28 with TRBJ2-1; possibly TRBD2 for D (6 bases). Trimming took off 6 bases at V and 4 bases at J, with 10 bases between the two ends. The CDR3 length is 13 residues. Germline V CDR1 and CDR2: MDHEN, SYDVKM. The CDR3 region has the DNA TGTGCCAGCAGAGCCGGGGGTTACAATGAGCAGTTCTTC. Translated, it gives CASRAGGYNEQFF.

This sequence joins TRBV6-2 or TRBV6-3 and TRBJ2-3; possibly TRBD2 for D (5 bases). V gave up 0 bases and J gave up 0 bases, with 22 bases separating them. Germline lookup yields CDR1 MNHEY and CDR2 SVGEGT. This CDR3 region has 20 residues. Written as DNA, the CDR3 is TGTGCCAGCAGTTACTCACTTTCGGTCGGGATTAGTACCAGCACAGATACGCAGTATTTT. Protein: CASSYSLSVGISTSTDTQYF.

The chain combines TRBV27 with TRBJ2-7; 8 bases fit TRBD1. The CDR3 extends over 14 amino acids. Germline V gives CDR1 MNHEY, CDR2 SMNVEV (reference sequence). V shed 5 bases and J 2 bases; nucleotides not matched to a gene: 5. The chain's CDR3 is CASSDRGLTYEQYF. CDR3 in DNA: TGTGCCAGCAGTGACAGGGGACTTACCTACGAGCAGTACTTC.